Listed below are T cell receptor beta chains from one sample, sequenced in a study of blood T cell repertoires in COVID-19. The method was immunoSEQ multiplex PCR; TCRdb's version includes in-frame clones alone and lacks a portion of them. The sample shows some 250,000 clones, 70% to 90% of them seen only once. Specimen: peripheral blood. The receptor set was obtained from a woman in her 30s who had recovered from COVID-19. Both conserved end residues are trimmed from each CDR3. Size is stated for part of the rows, as once, few or many counts, or as a class when the clone is expanded.

J: TRBJ2-2; size: .; V: TRBV10-3; CDR3: AISGGNVFTGELF
J: TRBJ2-3; size: .; V: TRBV7-9; CDR3: ASTLAEGGEDTQY
J: TRBJ2-7; size: .; V: TRBV5-1; CDR3: ASSLSGPYEQY
J: TRBJ2-1; size: .; V: TRBV6-2/TRBV6-3; CDR3: ASSYAPSSYNEQF
J: TRBJ1-2; size: .; V: TRBV6-5; CDR3: ASSRDFVGYT
J: TRBJ1-5; size: .; V: TRBV24-1; CDR3: ATSDRESNQPQH
J: TRBJ2-1; size: .; V: TRBV7-9; CDR3: ASSSRYPGLAGGNEQF
J: TRBJ2-7; size: .; V: TRBV6-1; CDR3: ASSDKINREQY
J: TRBJ2-1; size: .; V: TRBV7-9; CDR3: ASSPPLANEQF
J: TRBJ2-7; size: few; V: TRBV19; CDR3: ASSSTGTYEQY
J: TRBJ2-2; size: .; V: TRBV6-1; CDR3: ASSEAEFWGVTGELF
J: TRBJ1-2; size: .; V: TRBV15; CDR3: ATDQDRSYGYT